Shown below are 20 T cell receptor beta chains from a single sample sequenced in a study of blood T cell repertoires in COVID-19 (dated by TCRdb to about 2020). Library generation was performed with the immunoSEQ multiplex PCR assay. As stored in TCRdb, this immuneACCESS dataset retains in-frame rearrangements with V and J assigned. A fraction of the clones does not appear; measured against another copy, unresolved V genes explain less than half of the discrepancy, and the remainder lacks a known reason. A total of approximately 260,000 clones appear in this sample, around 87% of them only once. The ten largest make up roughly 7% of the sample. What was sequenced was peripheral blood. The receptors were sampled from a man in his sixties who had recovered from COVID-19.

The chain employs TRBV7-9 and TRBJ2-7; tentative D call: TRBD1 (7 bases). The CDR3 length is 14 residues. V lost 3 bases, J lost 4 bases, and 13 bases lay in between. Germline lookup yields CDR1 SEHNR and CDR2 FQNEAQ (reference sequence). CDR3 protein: CASSLRDRPYEQYF. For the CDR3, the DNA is TGTGCCAGCAGCTTGCGGGACAGACCATACGAGCAGTACTTC.

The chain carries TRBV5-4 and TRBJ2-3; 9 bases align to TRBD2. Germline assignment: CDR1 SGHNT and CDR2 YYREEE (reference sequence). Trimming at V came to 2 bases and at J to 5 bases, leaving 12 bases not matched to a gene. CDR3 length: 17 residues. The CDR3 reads CASSFKVGGGALDTQYF. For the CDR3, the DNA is TGTGCCAGCAGCTTTAAGGTTGGCGGGGGGGCGTTAGATACGCAGTATTTT.

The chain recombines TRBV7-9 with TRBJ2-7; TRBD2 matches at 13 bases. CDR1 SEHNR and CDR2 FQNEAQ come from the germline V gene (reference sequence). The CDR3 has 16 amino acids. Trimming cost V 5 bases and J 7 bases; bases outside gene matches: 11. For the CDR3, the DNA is TGTGCCAGCAGCACACCCACTAGCGGGGGGGCGTGGGAGCAGTACGTC. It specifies CASSTPTSGGAWEQYV.

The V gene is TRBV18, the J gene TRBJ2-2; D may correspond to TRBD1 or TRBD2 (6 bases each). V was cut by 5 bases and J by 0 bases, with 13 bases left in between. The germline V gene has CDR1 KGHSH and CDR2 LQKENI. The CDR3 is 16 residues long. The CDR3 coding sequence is TGTGCCAGCTCAGCACGGGGGCAGCCGAACACCGGGGAGCTGTTTTTT. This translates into CASSARGQPNTGELFF. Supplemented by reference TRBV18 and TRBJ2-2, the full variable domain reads NAGVMQNPRHLVRRRGQEARLRCSPMKGHSHVYWYRQLPEEGLKFMVYLQKENIIDESGMPKERFSAEFPKEGPSILRIQQVVRGDSAAYFCASSARGQPNTGELFFGEGSRLTVL.

The CDR3 protein is CATSRDSGENRDWGYTF. The CDR3 coding sequence is TGTGCCACCAGCAGAGATTCTGGGGAAAACAGGGATTGGGGCTACACCTTC. The chain has TRBV15 and TRBJ1-2; D perhaps matches TRBD1 (6 bases). Germline V gives CDR1 LNHNV, CDR2 YYDKDF (reference sequence). CDR3 length equals 17 residues. The V and J ends lost 0 bases and 8 bases respectively, with 22 bases between them.

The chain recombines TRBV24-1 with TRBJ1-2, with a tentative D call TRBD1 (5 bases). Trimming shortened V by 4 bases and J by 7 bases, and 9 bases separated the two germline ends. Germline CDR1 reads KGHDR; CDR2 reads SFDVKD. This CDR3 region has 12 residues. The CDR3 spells CATSDGGTGYTF. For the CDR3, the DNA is TGTGCCACCAGTGACGGGGGTACTGGCTACACCTTC.

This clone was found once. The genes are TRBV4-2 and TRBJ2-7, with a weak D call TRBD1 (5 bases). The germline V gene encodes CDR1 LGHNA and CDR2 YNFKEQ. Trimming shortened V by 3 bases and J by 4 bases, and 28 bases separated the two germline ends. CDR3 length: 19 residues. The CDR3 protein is CASSHKIGAESSLTYEQYF. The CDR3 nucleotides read TGTGCCAGCAGCCATAAGATTGGGGCGGAGTCCTCACTGACGTACGAGCAGTACTTC.

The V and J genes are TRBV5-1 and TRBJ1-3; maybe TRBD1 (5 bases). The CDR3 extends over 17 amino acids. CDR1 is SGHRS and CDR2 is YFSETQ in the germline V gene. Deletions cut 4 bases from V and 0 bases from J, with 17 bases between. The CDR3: CASSLTGGKNSGNTIYF. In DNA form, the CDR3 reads TGCGCCAGCAGCCTCACCGGGGGTAAAAACTCTGGAAACACCATATATTTT.

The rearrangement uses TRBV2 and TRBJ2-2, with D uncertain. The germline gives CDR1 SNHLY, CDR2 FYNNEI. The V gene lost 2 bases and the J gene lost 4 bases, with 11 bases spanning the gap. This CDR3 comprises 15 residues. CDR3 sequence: CASSESGRSTGELFF. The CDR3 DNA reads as TGTGCCAGCAGTGAATCCGGTAGATCCACCGGGGAGCTGTTTTTT.

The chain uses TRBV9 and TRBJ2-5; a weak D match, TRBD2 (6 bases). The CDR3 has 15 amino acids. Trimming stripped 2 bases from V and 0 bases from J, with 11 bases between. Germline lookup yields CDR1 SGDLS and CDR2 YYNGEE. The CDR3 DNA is TGTGCCAGCAGCGTTGGGGGGAGATACCAAGAGACCCAGTACTTC. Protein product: CASSVGGRYQETQYF.

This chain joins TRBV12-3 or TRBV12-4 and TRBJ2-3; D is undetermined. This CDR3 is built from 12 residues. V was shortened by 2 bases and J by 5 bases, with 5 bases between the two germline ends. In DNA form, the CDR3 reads TGTGCCAGCAGTTTACCCCGAGATACGCAGTATTTT. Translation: CASSLPRDTQYF.

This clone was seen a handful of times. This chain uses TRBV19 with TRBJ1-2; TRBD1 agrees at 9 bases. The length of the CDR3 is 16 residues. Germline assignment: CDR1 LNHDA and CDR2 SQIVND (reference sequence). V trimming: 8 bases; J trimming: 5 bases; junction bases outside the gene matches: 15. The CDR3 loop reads CASGTGNYPGYYGYTF. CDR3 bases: TGTGCCAGTGGGACAGGGAATTATCCGGGATATTATGGCTACACCTTC.

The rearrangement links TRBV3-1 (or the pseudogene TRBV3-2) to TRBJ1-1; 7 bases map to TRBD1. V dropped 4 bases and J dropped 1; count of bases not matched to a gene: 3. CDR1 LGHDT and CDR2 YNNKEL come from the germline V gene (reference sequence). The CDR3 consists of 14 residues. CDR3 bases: TGTGCCAGCAGCCCCTGGGACAGGAACACTGAAGCTTTCTTT. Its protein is CASSPWDRNTEAFF.

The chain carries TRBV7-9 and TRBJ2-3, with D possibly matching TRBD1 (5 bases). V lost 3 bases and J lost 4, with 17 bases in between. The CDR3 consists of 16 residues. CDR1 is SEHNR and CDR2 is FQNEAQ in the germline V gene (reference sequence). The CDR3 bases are TGTGCCAGCAGCTTCAGTACAGGAGCCCCTCCAGATACGCAGTATTTT. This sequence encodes CASSFSTGAPPDTQYF.

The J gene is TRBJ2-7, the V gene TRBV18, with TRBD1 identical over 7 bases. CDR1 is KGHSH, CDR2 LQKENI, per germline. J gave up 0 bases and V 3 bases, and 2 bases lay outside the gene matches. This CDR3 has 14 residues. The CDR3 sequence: CASSPGQSSYEQYF. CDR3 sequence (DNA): TGTGCCAGCTCACCGGGACAGAGCTCCTACGAGCAGTACTTC.

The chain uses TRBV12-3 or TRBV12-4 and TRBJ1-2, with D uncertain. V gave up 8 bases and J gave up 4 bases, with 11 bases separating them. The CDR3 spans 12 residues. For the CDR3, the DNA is TGTGCCAGCTCGGTGCTGAGCTATGGCTACACCTTC. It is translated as CASSVLSYGYTF.

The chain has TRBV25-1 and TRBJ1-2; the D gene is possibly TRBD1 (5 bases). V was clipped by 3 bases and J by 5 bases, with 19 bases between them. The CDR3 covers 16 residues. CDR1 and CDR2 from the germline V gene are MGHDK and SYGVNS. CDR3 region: CASSDGITPDSYGYTF. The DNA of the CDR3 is TGTGCCAGCAGTGATGGTATCACCCCTGACAGTTATGGCTACACCTTC.

The chain's CDR3 is CASSLVSGQTTDTQYF. The CDR3 DNA follows: TGTGCCAGCAGCTTAGTATCGGGACAGACAACAGATACGCAGTATTTT. The genes are TRBV7-8 and TRBJ2-3, with 7 bases fitting TRBD1. The germline CDR1 and CDR2 sequences are SGHVS and FQNEAQ. Germline trimming cut 1 base from V and 3 bases from J; bases unmatched to any gene: 7. This CDR3 region has 16 residues.

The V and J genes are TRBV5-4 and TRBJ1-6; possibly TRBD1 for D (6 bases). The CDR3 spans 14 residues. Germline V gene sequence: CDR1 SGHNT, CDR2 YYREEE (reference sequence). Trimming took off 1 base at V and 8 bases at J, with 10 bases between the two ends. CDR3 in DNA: TGTGCCAGCAGCTTGAACAGGGAATATTCACCCCTCCACTTT. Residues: CASSLNREYSPLHF.

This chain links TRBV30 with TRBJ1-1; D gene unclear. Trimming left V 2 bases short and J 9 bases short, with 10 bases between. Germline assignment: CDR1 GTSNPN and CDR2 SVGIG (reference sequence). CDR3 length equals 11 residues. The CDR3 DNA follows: TGTGCCTGGAGTTCACAAGTGCAAGCTTTCTTT. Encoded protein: CAWSSQVQAFF.